This passage covers 19 T cell receptor beta chains from one sample sequenced in a study of CD8 T cells in Susac syndrome. When the RNA was reverse transcribed, random hexamers were used with an input of roughly 0.45 to 1 ug. TCRdb recomputed calls from the immunoSEQ multiplex PCR reads with MiXCR, one row per CDR3 protein. The table lists about 120,000 distinct CDR3 sequences, about 92% of them singletons. Input material: CD4+ T cells from PBMCs. These receptors were collected from a human donor with multiple sclerosis.

The V and J genes are TRBV7-9 and TRBJ1-2; 10 bases line up with TRBD1. CDR3 length: 15 amino acids. The ends lost 5 bases at V and 4 bases at J; junction bases unmatched: 7. Germline CDR1 SEHNR, CDR2 FQNEAQ (reference sequence). The CDR3 coding sequence is TGTGCCAGCAGCCGGGACAGGGGAACCCTCTATGGCTACACCTTC. Translating it yields CASSRDRGTLYGYTF.

V and J are TRBV19 and TRBJ2-6, with TRBD1 identical over 11 bases. J gave up 1 base and V 9 bases, and 2 bases lay outside the gene matches. The CDR3 totals 15 residues. Germline loops: CDR1 LNHDA, CDR2 SQIVND (reference sequence). The CDR3 sequence is CASRDRGSGANVLTF. The CDR3, as DNA: TGTGCCAGCCGGGACAGGGGGTCTGGGGCCAACGTCCTGACTTTC. Combining the CDR3 with reference TRBV19 and TRBJ2-6 gives the whole variable domain DGGITQSPKYLFRKEGQNVTLSCEQNLNHDAMYWYRQDPGQGLRLIYYSQIVNDFQKGDIAEGYSVSREKKESFPLTVTSAQKNPTAFYLCASRDRGSGANVLTFGAGSRLTVL.

J is TRBJ2-5 and V is TRBV9; no clear D gene. V was shortened by 0 bases and J by 0 bases, with 9 bases between the two germline ends. This CDR3 spans 15 amino acids. Germline values: CDR1 SGDLS, CDR2 YYNGEE. CDR3 loop: CASSVEARYQETQYF. Here the CDR3 DNA reads TGTGCCAGCAGCGTAGAGGCCAGATACCAAGAGACCCAGTACTTC.

The V and J genes are TRBV9 and TRBJ2-7, with D possibly matching TRBD2 (6 bases). Trimming took off 4 bases at V and 6 bases at J, with 20 bases between the two ends. The germline V gene encodes CDR1 SGDLS and CDR2 YYNGEE. This CDR3 has 15 amino acids. The CDR3: CASSSEGTPFSEQYF. The CDR3 DNA sequence: TGTGCCAGCAGCTCCGAGGGGACTCCGTTTAGCGAGCAGTACTTC.

The chain carries TRBV4-2 and TRBJ2-7; 7 positions agree with TRBD2. The J segment lost 6 bases and the V segment lost 1 base, leaving 6 bases of the junction unmatched. CDR1 is LGHNA, CDR2 YNFKEQ, per germline. The CDR3 covers 14 residues. The CDR3 DNA reads TGTGCCAGCAGCCAAGTAGCGGGCACCGCCGAGCAGTACTTC. Amino acid sequence: CASSQVAGTAEQYF.

This sequence joins TRBV3-1 and TRBJ1-1; possible D gene TRBD1, 5 bases. Germline values: CDR1 LGHDT, CDR2 YNNKEL (reference sequence). The CDR3 sequence is 13 residues long. V lost 3 bases to trimming and J lost 6 bases, with 11 bases between them. CDR3 bases: TGTGCCAGCAGCCAGGAAAGACAGCCTGAAGCTTTCTTT. Protein: CASSQERQPEAFF. The full variable domain, its missing parts supplied by reference TRBV3-1 and TRBJ1-1, is DTAVSQTPKYLVTQMGNDKSIKCEQNLGHDTMYWYKQDSKKFLKIMFSYNNKELIINETVPNRFSPKSPDKAHLNLHINSLELGDSAVYFCASSQERQPEAFFGQGTRLTVV.

The chain has TRBV2 and TRBJ1-1; D is possibly TRBD1 (6 bases). CDR3 length: 14 amino acids. Trimming took 6 bases from V and 8 from J, leaving 19 bases between them. Per germline, CDR1 SNHLY and CDR2 FYNNEI. CDR3 sequence: CASRGALGGTEAFF. CDR3 nucleotide sequence: TGTGCCAGCAGGGGGGCACTCGGGGGGACCGAAGCTTTCTTT.

CDR3 nucleotides: TGTGCCTGGAGTGTACGCGGGAGAAGCACAGATACGCAGTATTTT. It yields the protein CAWSVRGRSTDTQYF. The V gene is TRBV30, the J gene TRBJ2-3; 7 nucleotides line up with TRBD2. With V trimmed by 0 bases and J by 0 bases, 3 bases remained unmatched. CDR1 GTSNPN and CDR2 SVGIG come from the germline V gene (reference sequence). The CDR3 runs to 15 residues.

The chain joins TRBV5-1 to TRBJ2-7; 10 bases align to TRBD2. The germline CDR1 and CDR2 sequences are SGHRS and YFSETQ. The CDR3 extends over 16 amino acids. Unmatched junction bases numbered 4, after V lost 0 bases and J lost 1 base. The CDR3 here is CASSLGGSGGSYEQYF. The DNA for the CDR3 is TGCGCCAGCAGCTTGGGTGGTAGCGGGGGGTCCTACGAGCAGTACTTC.

J is TRBJ1-2 and V is TRBV24-1; TRBD1 matches 8 bases. This CDR3 is built from 13 residues. The V segment lost 3 bases and the J segment 8 bases; nucleotides outside the gene matches: 4. Per germline, CDR1 KGHDR and CDR2 SFDVKD. CDR3 DNA sequence: TGTGCCACCAGTGATCCAGGGGGCGGCGGCTACACCTTC. Translating gives CATSDPGGGGYTF.

This clonotype was detected only once. The chain links TRBV14 to TRBJ1-1, with unresolved D. CDR3 size: 13 residues. CDR1 and CDR2 from the germline V gene are SGHDN and FVKESK. Trimming took 3 bases from V and 1 from J, leaving 6 bases between them. CDR3 bases: TGTGCCAGCAGCCACTACGGGAACACTGAAGCTTTCTTT. It specifies CASSHYGNTEAFF.

The genes are TRBV29-1 and TRBJ2-5; possibly TRBD1 for D (6 bases). Germline values: CDR1 SQVTM, CDR2 ANQGSEA. Deletions cut 6 bases from V and 1 base from J, with 12 bases between. CDR3 length: 13 residues. This chain's CDR3 is CSVMGDIQETQYF. The CDR3 nucleotides read TGCAGCGTGATGGGGGACATCCAAGAGACCCAGTACTTC.

The J gene is TRBJ2-5, the V gene TRBV7-2, with 9 bases that match TRBD2. V trimming: 0 bases; J trimming: 4 bases; junction bases outside the gene matches: 12. Germline CDR1 reads SGHTA; CDR2 reads FQGNSA. The CDR3 runs to 18 residues. The CDR3 DNA sequence: TGTGCCAGCAGCTTAGCGAGCGGGGGGATCCACTTGTCAGAGACCCAGTACTTC. Encoded protein: CASSLASGGIHLSETQYF.

The chain joins TRBV5-1 to TRBJ2-7; a possible D gene is TRBD1 (6 bases). V was trimmed by 2 bases and J by 6 bases, leaving 15 bases between them. The CDR3 is made up of 14 amino acids. CDR1 SGHRS and CDR2 YFSETQ come from the germline V gene. The CDR3 DNA follows: TGCGCCAGCAGCTTAAGCAGGGGAGAAGGCGAGCAGTACTTC. Its translation: CASSLSRGEGEQYF. Full variable domain (remainder filled in from reference TRBV5-1 and TRBJ2-7): KAGVTQTPRYLIKTRGQQVTLSCSPISGHRSVSWYQQTPGQGLQFLFEYFSETQRNKGNFPGRFSGRQFSNSRSEMNVSTLELGDSALYLCASSLSRGEGEQYFGPGTRLTVT.

The genes are TRBV19 and TRBJ2-1; TRBD1 aligns across 9 bases. With 3 bases clipped from V and 2 bases from J, the junction kept 2 bases outside the gene matches. The CDR3 is 15 residues long. CDR1 is LNHDA and CDR2 is SQIVND in the germline V gene (reference sequence). CDR3 sequence (DNA): TGTGCCAGTAGTATCACAGGGGGCCCCTACAATGAGCAGTTCTTC. Translating gives CASSITGGPYNEQFF. Full variable domain (rest looked up from reference TRBV19 and TRBJ2-1): DGGITQSPKYLFRKEGQNVTLSCEQNLNHDAMYWYRQDPGQGLRLIYYSQIVNDFQKGDIAEGYSVSREKKESFPLTVTSAQKNPTAFYLCASSITGGPYNEQFFGPGTRLTVL.

This rearrangement joins TRBV9 to TRBJ2-3; 9 nucleotides match TRBD2. The CDR3 runs to 16 residues. J was trimmed by 5 bases and V by 0 bases; bases with no gene match: 7. Per germline, CDR1 SGDLS and CDR2 YYNGEE. For the CDR3, the DNA is TGTGCCAGCAGCGTAGGGGGGACTAGCTCAAGAGATACGCAGTATTTT. Translated: CASSVGGTSSRDTQYF.

V is TRBV5-1 and J is TRBJ2-1, with D possibly being TRBD2 (6 bases). Trimming removed 9 bases at V and 1 base at J, with 20 bases between. The CDR3 is 16 residues long. CDR1 and CDR2 from the germline V gene are SGHRS and YFSETQ. The CDR3 spells CATTGGDAISYNEQFF. The CDR3 nucleotides are TGCGCCACAACGGGCGGGGACGCGATATCCTACAATGAGCAGTTCTTC.

The rearrangement uses TRBV11-3 and TRBJ1-2; 10 bases align to TRBD1. J lost 6 bases, V lost 5 bases, and 9 bases had no gene match. Germline V gene sequence: CDR1 SGHNT, CDR2 YENEEA. The CDR3 has 15 amino acids. The CDR3 here is CASSIPGQGRNGYTF. DNA for the CDR3: TGTGCCAGCAGCATCCCGGGACAGGGGAGGAATGGCTACACCTTC.

The chain uses TRBV3-1 and TRBJ1-5, with D maybe TRBD1 (5 bases). This CDR3 region has 12 residues. Germline loops: CDR1 LGHDT, CDR2 YNNKEL (reference sequence). V lost 5 bases, J lost 7 bases, and 9 bases lay in between. CDR3: CASSSGDQPQHF. The CDR3 coding sequence is TGTGCCAGCAGCAGTGGGGACCAGCCCCAGCATTTT.